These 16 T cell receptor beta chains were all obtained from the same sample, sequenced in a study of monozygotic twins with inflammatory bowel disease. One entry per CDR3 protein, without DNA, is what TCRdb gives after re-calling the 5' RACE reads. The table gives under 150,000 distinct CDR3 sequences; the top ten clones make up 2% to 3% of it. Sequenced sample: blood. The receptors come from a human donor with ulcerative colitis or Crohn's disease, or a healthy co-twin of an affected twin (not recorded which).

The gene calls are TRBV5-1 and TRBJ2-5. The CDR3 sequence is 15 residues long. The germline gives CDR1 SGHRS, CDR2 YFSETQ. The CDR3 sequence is CASSLAVYLQETQYF.

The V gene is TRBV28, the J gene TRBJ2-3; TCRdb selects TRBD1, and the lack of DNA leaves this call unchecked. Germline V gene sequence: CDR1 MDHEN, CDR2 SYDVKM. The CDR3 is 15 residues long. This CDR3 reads CASSGQGVFTDTQYF.

CDR3 region: CASSPLNVVGTGDPYEQYF. V gene TRBV4-1 combines with J gene TRBJ2-7; there is no DNA to check the TCRdb D call of TRBD1. This CDR3 has 19 amino acids. The germline V gene encodes CDR1 MGHRA and CDR2 YSYEKL.

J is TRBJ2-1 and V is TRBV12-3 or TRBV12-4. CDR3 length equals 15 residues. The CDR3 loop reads CASSQSTTAYNEQFF.

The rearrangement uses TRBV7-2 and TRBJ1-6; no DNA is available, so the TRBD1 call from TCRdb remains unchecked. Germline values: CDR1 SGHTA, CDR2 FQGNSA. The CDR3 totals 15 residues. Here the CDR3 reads CASSLARPAVSPLHF.

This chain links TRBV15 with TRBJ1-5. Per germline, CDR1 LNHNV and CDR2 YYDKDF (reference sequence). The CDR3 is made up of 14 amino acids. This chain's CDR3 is CATRRNRGNQPQHF.

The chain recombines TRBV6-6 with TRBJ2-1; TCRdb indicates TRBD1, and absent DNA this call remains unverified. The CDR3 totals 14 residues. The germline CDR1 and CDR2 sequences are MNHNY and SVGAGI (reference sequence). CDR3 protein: CAGSRDTAYNEQFF.

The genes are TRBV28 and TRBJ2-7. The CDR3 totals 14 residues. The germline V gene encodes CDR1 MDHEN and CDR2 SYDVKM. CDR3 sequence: CASSFVEVSYEQYF.

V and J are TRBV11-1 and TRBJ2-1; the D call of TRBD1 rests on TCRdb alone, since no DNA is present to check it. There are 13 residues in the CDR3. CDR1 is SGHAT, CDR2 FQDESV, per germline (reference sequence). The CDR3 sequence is CASSLVQGKEQFF.

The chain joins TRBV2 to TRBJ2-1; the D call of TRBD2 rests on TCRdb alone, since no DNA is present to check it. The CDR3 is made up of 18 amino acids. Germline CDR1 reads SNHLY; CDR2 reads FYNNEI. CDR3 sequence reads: CASSGTSGAMSSYNEQFF.

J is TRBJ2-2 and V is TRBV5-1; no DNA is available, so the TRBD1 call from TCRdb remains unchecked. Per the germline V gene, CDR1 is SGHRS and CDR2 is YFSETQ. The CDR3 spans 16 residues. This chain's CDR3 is CASTSMTGVDTGELFF. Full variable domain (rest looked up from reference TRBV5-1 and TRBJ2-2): KAGVTQTPRYLIKTRGQQVTLSCSPISGHRSVSWYQQTPGQGLQFLFEYFSETQRNKGNFPGRFSGRQFSNSRSEMNVSTLELGDSALYLCASTSMTGVDTGELFFGEGSRLTVL.

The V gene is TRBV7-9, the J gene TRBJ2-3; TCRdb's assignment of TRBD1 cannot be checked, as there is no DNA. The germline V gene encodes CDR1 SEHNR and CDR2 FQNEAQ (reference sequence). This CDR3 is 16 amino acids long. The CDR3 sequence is CASSLTGTLSTDTQYF. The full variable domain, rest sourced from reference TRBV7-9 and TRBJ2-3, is DTGVSQNPRHKITKRGQNVTFRCDPISEHNRLYWYRQTLGQGPEFLTYFQNEAQLEKSRLLSDRFSAERPKGSFSTLEIQRTEQGDSAMYLCASSLTGTLSTDTQYFGPGTRLTVL.

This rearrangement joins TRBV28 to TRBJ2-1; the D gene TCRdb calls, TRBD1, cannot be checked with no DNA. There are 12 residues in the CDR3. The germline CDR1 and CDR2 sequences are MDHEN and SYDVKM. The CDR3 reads CASSTQGNEQFF.

The CDR3 loop reads CASSQAGQGMQPQHF. V is TRBV4-2 and J is TRBJ1-5; the TRBD1 assignment by TCRdb is unverifiable without DNA. The germline V gene encodes CDR1 LGHNA and CDR2 YNFKEQ. The length of the CDR3 is 15 residues.

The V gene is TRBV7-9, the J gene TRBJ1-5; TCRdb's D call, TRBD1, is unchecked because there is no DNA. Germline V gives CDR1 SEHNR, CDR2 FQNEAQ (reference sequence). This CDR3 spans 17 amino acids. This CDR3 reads CASSSGPELYSNQPQHF. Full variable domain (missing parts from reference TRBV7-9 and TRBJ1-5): DTGVSQNPRHKITKRGQNVTFRCDPISEHNRLYWYRQTLGQGPEFLTYFQNEAQLEKSRLLSDRFSAERPKGSFSTLEIQRTEQGDSAMYLCASSSGPELYSNQPQHFGDGTRLSIL.

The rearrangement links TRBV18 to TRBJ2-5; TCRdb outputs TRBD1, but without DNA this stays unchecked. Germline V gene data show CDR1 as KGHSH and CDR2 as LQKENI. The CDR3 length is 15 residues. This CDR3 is CASSPARAGEETQYF.